This T cell receptor beta chain emerged from a study of control samples from healthy donors and cancer patients. Some clones are missing from TCRdb's copy, which holds only in-frame ones; the method was immunoSEQ multiplex PCR. The sample contains roughly 160,000 clones, around 90% of which appear only once. The CDR3 runs 16 residues. CDR1 and CDR2 from the germline V gene are MDHEN and SYDVKM. The junction had 9 bases not matched to a gene; V was cut back by 6 bases and J by 4 bases. The source material was blood. The rearrangement uses TRBV28 and TRBJ2-1; 10 nucleotides line up with TRBD2. The sequence derives from a woman younger than 45 in good health. The CDR3 DNA sequence: TGTGCCAGCAGGACGACTAGCGGGCACTTTTACAATGAGCAGTTCTTC. Translated, it gives CASRTTSGHFYNEQFF.